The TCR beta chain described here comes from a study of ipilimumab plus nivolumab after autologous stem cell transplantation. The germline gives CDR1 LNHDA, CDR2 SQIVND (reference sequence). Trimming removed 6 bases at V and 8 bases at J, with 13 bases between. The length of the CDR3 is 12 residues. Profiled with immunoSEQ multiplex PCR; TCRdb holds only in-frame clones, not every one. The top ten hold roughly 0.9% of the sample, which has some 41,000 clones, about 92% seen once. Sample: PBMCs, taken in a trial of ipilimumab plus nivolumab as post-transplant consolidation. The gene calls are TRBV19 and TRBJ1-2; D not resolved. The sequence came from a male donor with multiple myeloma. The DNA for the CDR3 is TGTGCCAGTAGAACGGGAGCCAAGGGCTACACCTTC. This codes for CASRTGAKGYTF. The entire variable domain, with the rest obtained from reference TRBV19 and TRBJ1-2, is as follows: DGGITQSPKYLFRKEGQNVTLSCEQNLNHDAMYWYRQDPGQGLRLIYYSQIVNDFQKGDIAEGYSVSREKKESFPLTVTSAQKNPTAFYLCASRTGAKGYTFGSGTRLTVV.